The TCR beta chain described here comes from a study of T cell responses to AZD1222 COVID-19 vaccine. Study summary: Investigators merged groups given second doses at roughly 4 or roughly 12 weeks.

Profiling relied on immunoSEQ multiplex PCR, and the TCRdb table lists in-frame clones only, not all of them. The sample lists some 130,000 clones; roughly nine tenths were seen once. Findings and limits, study-wide: Spike-spanning, vaccine-associated CD4 TCRs were dominant at 160-218 and 743-854. Unmutated variant regions reportedly attract nearly half of all spike-specific TCRs. Sampled repertoires all dated from after the peak T cell response.

CDR3 size: 13 residues. V gave up 10 bases and J gave up 0 bases, with 13 bases separating them. CDR1 is LNHDA, CDR2 SQIVND, per germline (reference sequence). As to this clone: The antigen is unknown.

This chain connects TRBV19 to TRBJ2-7, with no clear D. The source material was peripheral blood, sampled on day 0 of AZD1222 vaccination. This receptor was taken from an adult in good health. The chain's CDR3 is CATTGRNSYEQYF. CDR3 nucleotides: TGTGCCACCACTGGACGGAACTCCTACGAGCAGTACTTC.